This T cell receptor (beta chain) appears in the sequencing data of a study of human CD4 T cells and Enterobacteriaceae. Study-level findings and limits: Specific clonotypes appeared less expanded ex vivo than cross-reactive ones.

The CDR3 is 12 amino acids. Germline values: CDR1 MDHEN, CDR2 SYDVKM. V dropped 4 bases and J dropped 5 bases, with 5 bases sitting between them. A remark on this clone: Antigen unknown.

Deep-level sequencing, detecting one cell in 200,000, covered ex vivo memory CD4+. The method was immunoSEQ multiplex PCR; TCRdb's version includes in-frame clones alone and lacks a portion of them. This sample yields tens of thousands of clones, of which around 80% are seen a single time; approximately 1.5% belongs to the top ten. All CD4+ cells other than CD45RA+CCR7+CD95- naive cells were sorted as memory, over 98% pure. Healthy donors' blood was sourced from blood donation centers in Switzerland. CD4+ T cells and monocytes were enriched with CD4 and CD14 microbeads. Sequenced input: memory CD4+ T cells from blood. The source is a human donor in good health. The chain recombines TRBV28 with TRBJ1-4; D is unclear. The CDR3 sequence is CASSSSNEKLFF. The CDR3, as DNA: TGTGCCAGCAGTTCCTCAAATGAAAAACTGTTTTTT.